This T cell receptor beta chain stems from a study of cytomegalovirus exposure and HLA in healthy donors. Study context: The 120 validation repertoires matched the 650 to 850 first-cohort repertoires in platform, a later analysis reported. Overall study findings and caveats: The tendency of first-cohort TCR clusters to co-occur in the roughly 120 validation repertoires was the finding of a later analysis.

This clone was found once. Antigen specificity is unknown. The repertoire was sequenced with immunoSEQ multiplex PCR; TCRdb's copy has only in-frame clones and lacks some. The sample lists approximately 59,000 clones, 90% to 95% seen once, with over 4% in the top ten. The ends lost 4 bases at V and 4 bases at J; junction bases unmatched: 3. The germline V gene encodes CDR1 MGHRA and CDR2 YSYEKL. The CDR3 has 15 residues. The rearrangement uses TRBV4-1 and TRBJ2-7; 14 nucleotides line up with TRBD2. This receptor was identified in a man aged 18-30 years in good health and CMV-seropositive. Sequenced input: PBMCs. The CDR3 loop is CASSRGTSGSYEQYF. DNA of the CDR3: TGCGCCAGCAGCCGCGGGACTAGCGGGAGTTACGAGCAGTACTTC.